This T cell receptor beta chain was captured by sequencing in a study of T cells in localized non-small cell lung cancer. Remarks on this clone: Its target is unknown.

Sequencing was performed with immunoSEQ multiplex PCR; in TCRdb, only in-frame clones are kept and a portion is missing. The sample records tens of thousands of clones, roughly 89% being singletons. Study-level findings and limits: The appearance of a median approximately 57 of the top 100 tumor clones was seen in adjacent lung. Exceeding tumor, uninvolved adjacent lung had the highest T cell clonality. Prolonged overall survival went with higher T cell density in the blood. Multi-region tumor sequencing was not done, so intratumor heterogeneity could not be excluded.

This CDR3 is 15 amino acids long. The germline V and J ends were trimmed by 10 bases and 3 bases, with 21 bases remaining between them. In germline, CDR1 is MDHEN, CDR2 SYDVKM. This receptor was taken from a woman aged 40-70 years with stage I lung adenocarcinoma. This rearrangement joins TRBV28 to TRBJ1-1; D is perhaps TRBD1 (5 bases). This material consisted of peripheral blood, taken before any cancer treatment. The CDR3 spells CATIKGTLRDTEAFF. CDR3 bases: TGTGCCACCATTAAGGGGACCTTAAGGGACACTGAAGCTTTCTTT.